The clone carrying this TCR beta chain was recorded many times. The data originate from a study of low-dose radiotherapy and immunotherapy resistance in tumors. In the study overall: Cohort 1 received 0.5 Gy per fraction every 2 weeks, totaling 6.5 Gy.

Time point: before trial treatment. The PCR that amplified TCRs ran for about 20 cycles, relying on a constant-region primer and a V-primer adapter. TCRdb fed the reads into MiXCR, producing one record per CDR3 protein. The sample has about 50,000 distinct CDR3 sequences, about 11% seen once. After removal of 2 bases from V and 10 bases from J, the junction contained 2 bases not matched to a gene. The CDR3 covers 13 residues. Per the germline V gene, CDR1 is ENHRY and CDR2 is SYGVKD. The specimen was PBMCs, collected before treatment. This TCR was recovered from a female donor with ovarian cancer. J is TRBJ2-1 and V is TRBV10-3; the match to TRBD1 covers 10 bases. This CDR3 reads CAISELDRGEQFF. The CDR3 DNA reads TGTGCCATCAGTGAGCTGGACAGGGGGGAGCAGTTCTTC.